The 19 T cell receptor beta chains reported below all come from one sample, sequenced in a study of cytomegalovirus exposure and HLA in healthy donors. Primers included in the PCR were 60 Vbeta and 13 Jbeta primers. Sequencing was performed with immunoSEQ multiplex PCR; in TCRdb, only in-frame clones are kept and a portion is missing. The sample lists 30,000 or so clones; about 65% were seen once. Sequencing input: PBMCs. Every receptor here comes from a man aged 50-60 years in good health and CMV-seropositive.

Here the CDR3 DNA reads TGCGCCAGCAGCTTGGTACAGGGGAACACAGATACGCAGTATTTT. Translating it yields CASSLVQGNTDTQYF. This chain links TRBV5-1 with TRBJ2-3; TRBD1 matches 7 bases. CDR3 length equals 15 residues. From germline, CDR1 is SGHRS and CDR2 YFSETQ. The V and J ends lost 0 bases and 2 bases, in that order; junction bases with no gene match: 3.

The gene calls are TRBV5-1 and TRBJ1-4; the D gene is possibly TRBD1 (5 bases). Trimming shortened V by 4 bases and J by 7 bases, and 11 bases separated the two germline ends. This CDR3 is built from 13 residues. CDR1 is SGHRS, CDR2 YFSETQ, per germline. The CDR3 region is CASSPGQGEKLFF. DNA for the CDR3: TGCGCCAGCAGCCCCGGACAAGGTGAAAAACTGTTTTTT.

The CDR3 protein is CASCLPAGGRETQYF. In DNA, the CDR3 is TGTGCCAGCTGCCTTCCAGCGGGGGGGAGAGAGACCCAGTACTTC. This chain links TRBV2 with TRBJ2-5; 10 nucleotides match TRBD2. Germline V gives CDR1 SNHLY, CDR2 FYNNEI. Unmatched junction bases numbered 10, after V lost 8 bases and J lost 4 bases. This CDR3 region has 15 residues. The full variable domain, with the rest looked up from reference TRBV2 and TRBJ2-5, is EPEVTQTPSHQVTQMGQEVILRCVPISNHLYFYWYRQILGQKVEFLVSFYNNEISEKSEIFDDQFSVERPDGSNFTLKIRSTKLEDSAMYFCASCLPAGGRETQYFGPGTRLLVL.

This clone was observed once. The chain is built from TRBV6-6 and TRBJ2-7, with TRBD1 matching over 9 bases. V lost 0 bases to trimming and J lost 4 bases; unmatched junction nucleotides: 4. Germline lookup yields CDR1 MNHNY and CDR2 SVGAGI (reference sequence). The CDR3 spans 15 residues. The CDR3 DNA sequence: TGTGCCAGCAGTTACTCAGGGACAGGGAAATACGAGCAGTACTTC. Translated: CASSYSGTGKYEQYF.

This rearrangement joins TRBV5-4 to TRBJ1-1; 9 nucleotides match TRBD1. Trimming cost V 6 bases and J 3 bases; bases outside gene matches: 9. This CDR3 contains 15 residues. Germline CDR1 and CDR2: SGHNT and YYREEE (reference sequence). The CDR3 region is CASNARDRDYTEAFF. The CDR3 coding sequence is TGTGCCAGCAACGCCCGGGACAGGGATTACACTGAAGCTTTCTTT.

V gene TRBV29-1 combines with J gene TRBJ2-1, with 8 nucleotides matching TRBD2. The CDR3 runs to 19 residues. In germline, CDR1 is SQVTM, CDR2 ANQGSEA. After removal of 1 base from V and 3 bases from J, the junction contained 17 bases not matched to a gene. Here the CDR3 reads CSVEGSLGNSGAGYNEQFF. The CDR3 bases are TGCAGCGTTGAAGGCTCCTTAGGGAATAGCGGGGCTGGCTACAATGAGCAGTTCTTC.

This clone occurred once. V and J are TRBV7-6 and TRBJ1-1; D is undetermined. Germline V lookup: CDR1 SGHVS, CDR2 FNYEAQ. The V and J ends lost 0 bases and 4 bases respectively, with 9 bases between them. The CDR3 covers 14 residues. The CDR3 DNA reads as TGTGCCAGCAGCTTAGCCCTGGCGGGCACTGAAGCTTTCTTT. Its translation is CASSLALAGTEAFF.

This clone was found a few times. The chain joins TRBV4-2 to TRBJ1-2; 10 nucleotides agree with TRBD1. CDR1 and CDR2 (germline): LGHNA, YNFKEQ. The CDR3 covers 15 residues. V shed 0 bases and J 6 bases; nucleotides not matched to a gene: 4. CDR3 sequence (DNA): TGTGCCAGCAGCCAAGAAGGGGGACAGGGGAATGGCTACACCTTC. This sequence encodes CASSQEGGQGNGYTF.

V gene TRBV29-1 combines with J gene TRBJ2-1; 7 nucleotides match TRBD2. The germline CDR1 and CDR2 sequences are SQVTM and ANQGSEA. The V and J ends lost 7 bases and 3 bases, in that order; junction bases with no gene match: 15. This CDR3 is built from 16 residues. CDR3 sequence: CSAAGRASGFYNEQFF. In DNA, the CDR3 is TGCAGCGCCGCGGGGCGTGCTAGCGGTTTCTACAATGAGCAGTTCTTC.

The V gene is TRBV6-1, the J gene TRBJ1-5; D gene uncertain. The CDR3 is 13 residues long. Trimming shortened V by 6 bases and J by 0 bases, and 6 bases separated the two germline ends. Germline values: CDR1 MNHNS, CDR2 SASEGT. The CDR3 sequence is CASRFYSNQPQHF. The CDR3 DNA sequence: TGTGCCAGCAGGTTTTATAGCAATCAGCCCCAGCATTTT.

The CDR3 spells CASSVVGPDTQYF. CDR3 nucleotide sequence: TGTGCCAGCAGCGTAGTTGGCCCAGATACGCAGTATTTT. The J gene is TRBJ2-3, the V gene TRBV9, with unresolved D. Germline V gene sequence: CDR1 SGDLS, CDR2 YYNGEE. V shed 0 bases and J shed 4 bases, with 6 bases lying between them. There are 13 residues in the CDR3.

The chain combines TRBV10-1 with TRBJ1-1, with no clear D. Trimming cost V 5 bases and J 4 bases, with 14 bases left between them. In germline, CDR1 is WNHNN, CDR2 SYGVQD (reference sequence). The CDR3 runs to 14 residues. The CDR3 here is CASSPLRSSTEAFF. CDR3 DNA: TGCGCCAGCAGTCCACTCCGGAGCAGCACTGAAGCTTTCTTT.

The rearrangement links TRBV7-9 to TRBJ1-2; TRBD1 is a possible D gene (5 bases). Germline V gene sequence: CDR1 SEHNR, CDR2 FQNEAQ (reference sequence). This CDR3 comprises 16 residues. With 5 bases removed from V and 4 bases from J, the gap between germline ends came to 20 bases. CDR3 residues: CASSPPRTTGTYGYTF. CDR3 bases: TGTGCCAGCAGCCCCCCACGGACAACGGGTACCTATGGCTACACCTTC.

The CDR3 DNA reads TGTGCCAGCAGTTTATACCTATCCGAGCAGTACTTC. Amino acids: CASSLYLSEQYF. The chain recombines TRBV28 with TRBJ2-7; D call uncertain. Germline V CDR1 and CDR2: MDHEN, SYDVKM. Trimming took 1 base from V and 6 from J, leaving 7 bases between them. The length of the CDR3 is 12 residues.

This chain connects TRBV18 to TRBJ1-5; possibly TRBD1 for D (6 bases). The CDR3 spans 13 residues. V was pared by 5 bases and J by 4 bases, with 9 bases between. Germline CDR1 reads KGHSH; CDR2 reads LQKENI. CDR3 amino acids: CASSGGANQPQHF. The DNA for the CDR3 is TGTGCCAGCTCAGGGGGGGCAAATCAGCCCCAGCATTTT.

CDR3 residues: CASSARGGPGEQYF. For the CDR3, the DNA is TGTGCCAGCAGCGCCCGAGGGGGTCCAGGCGAGCAGTACTTC. The chain links TRBV7-9 to TRBJ2-7; weak D call: TRBD1 (6 bases). Germline CDR1 and CDR2: SEHNR and FQNEAQ (reference sequence). CDR3 length: 14 amino acids. V dropped 5 bases and J dropped 6 bases, with 17 bases sitting between them.

The chain uses TRBV6-6 and TRBJ1-2, with 9 bases aligning to TRBD1. The length of the CDR3 is 14 residues. Trimming took 6 bases from V and 1 from J; bases not matched to a gene: 3. The V gene's germline CDR1 is MNHNY and CDR2 SVGAGI (reference sequence). DNA for the CDR3: TGTGCCAGCAGCGGGACAGGGATTAACTATGGCTACACCTTC. This encodes CASSGTGINYGYTF.

The chain carries TRBV2 and TRBJ2-5; a possible D gene is TRBD2 (6 bases). V lost 7 bases and J lost 5, with 11 bases in between. The CDR3 has 12 residues. CDR1 and CDR2 from the germline V gene are SNHLY and FYNNEI. The CDR3 DNA is TGTGCCAGCACCTTGGGAGGTGAGACCCAGTACTTC. Translation gives CASTLGGETQYF.

The genes are TRBV5-1 and TRBJ2-5, with 12 bases that match TRBD1. Germline assignment: CDR1 SGHRS and CDR2 YFSETQ. The V segment lost 5 bases and the J segment 5 bases; nucleotides outside the gene matches: 7. The CDR3 runs 15 residues. DNA of the CDR3: TGCGCCAGCAGTCGCGGGACAGGGGGCAGGGAGACCCAGTACTTC. This gives the protein CASSRGTGGRETQYF.